Below, 24 T cell receptor beta chains from the same sample are listed, as sequenced in a study of T cell changes during pregnancy in multiple sclerosis. The data were produced by immunoSEQ multiplex PCR, yet TCRdb's version contains in-frame clones alone and is incomplete. Of 50,000 to 65,000 clones in the sample, about nine tenths were seen once. The sample was CD4+ T cells from peripheral blood mononuclear cells, taken in the third trimester of pregnancy. The receptors were sampled from a female donor with multiple sclerosis, enrolled in a pregnancy study.

V usage is TRBV19 and J usage is TRBJ2-5; 7 nucleotides match TRBD1. The germline CDR1 and CDR2 sequences are LNHDA and SQIVND (reference sequence). The CDR3 has 16 amino acids. V gave up 4 bases and J gave up 2 bases; unmatched junction bases: 10. This CDR3 is CASSSSGGRLQETQYF. For the CDR3, the DNA is TGTGCCAGTAGTAGTTCAGGGGGAAGGTTACAAGAGACCCAGTACTTC. The full variable domain, in which reference TRBV19 and TRBJ2-5 provide the parts outside the CDR3, is DGGITQSPKYLFRKEGQNVTLSCEQNLNHDAMYWYRQDPGQGLRLIYYSQIVNDFQKGDIAEGYSVSREKKESFPLTVTSAQKNPTAFYLCASSSSGGRLQETQYFGPGTRLLVL.

This sequence joins TRBV2 and TRBJ1-1, with TRBD1 matching 7 bases. The CDR3 sequence is 13 residues long. The J segment lost 5 bases and the V segment lost 6 bases, leaving 6 bases of the junction unmatched. CDR1 and CDR2 from the germline V gene are SNHLY and FYNNEI. The CDR3 spells CASSLGQETEAFF. CDR3 in DNA: TGTGCCAGCAGCCTCGGACAGGAAACTGAAGCTTTCTTT.

The CDR3 is CASSLAGGGETQYF. Written as DNA, the CDR3 is TGTGCCAGCAGCTTAGCGGGAGGGGGAGAGACCCAGTACTTC. The chain recombines TRBV5-4 with TRBJ2-5; 10 bases line up with TRBD2. The germline CDR1 and CDR2 sequences are SGHNT and YYREEE (reference sequence). This CDR3 spans 14 amino acids. V shed 2 bases, J shed 4 bases, and the junction held 2 bases outside the gene matches. The full variable domain, with the rest looked up from reference TRBV5-4 and TRBJ2-5, is ETGVTQSPTHLIKTRGQQVTLRCSSQSGHNTVSWYQQALGQGPQFIFQYYREEENGRGNFPPRFSGLQFPNYSSELNVNALELDDSALYLCASSLAGGGETQYFGPGTRLLVL.

The chain links TRBV19 to TRBJ2-7; 7 bases line up with TRBD1. This CDR3 is built from 17 residues. J was trimmed by 3 bases and V by 1 base; bases with no gene match: 12. CDR1 and CDR2 from the germline V gene are LNHDA and SQIVND (reference sequence). CDR3 sequence (DNA): TGTGCCAGTAGTATAGGGCGAATAGGGACAGTAAGCTACGAGCAGTACTTC. This encodes CASSIGRIGTVSYEQYF.

CDR3 residues: CASSPDPVAPSYEQYF. Here the CDR3 DNA reads TGTGCCAGCAGCCCCGACCCTGTAGCACCATCCTACGAGCAGTACTTC. The chain employs TRBV7-9 and TRBJ2-7; D is ambiguous. This CDR3 region has 16 residues. The germline CDR1 and CDR2 sequences are SEHNR and FQNEAQ (reference sequence). V lost 5 bases to trimming and J lost 1 base, with 18 bases between them.

The chain couples TRBV5-1 to TRBJ2-7; D is ambiguous. CDR1 is SGHRS, CDR2 YFSETQ, per germline. This CDR3 region has 15 residues. Between the trimmed V and J ends, which lost 0 bases and 0 bases, there was a span of 10 bases. The CDR3 DNA sequence: TGCGCCAGCAGCTTGGGGGCCCAGAGCTCCTACGAGCAGTACTTC. This codes for CASSLGAQSSYEQYF.

This rearrangement joins TRBV4-1 to TRBJ2-1; D perhaps matches TRBD2 (6 bases). Germline V gene lookup returns CDR1 MGHRA and CDR2 YSYEKL. The length of the CDR3 is 16 residues. Trimming took 1 base from V and 7 from J, leaving 17 bases between them. The CDR3 region is CASSQVFPTSVNEQFF. CDR3 nucleotide sequence: TGCGCCAGCAGCCAAGTTTTCCCGACTAGTGTGAATGAGCAGTTCTTC.

The chain links TRBV2 to TRBJ1-2, with TRBD1 matching 7 bases. The germline V gene has CDR1 SNHLY and CDR2 FYNNEI. The ends lost 4 bases at V and 6 bases at J; junction bases unmatched: 5. This CDR3 is 13 amino acids long. The DNA for the CDR3 is TGTGCCAGCAGTGTGACAGGGCGGGATGGCTACACCTTC. Encoded protein: CASSVTGRDGYTF.

The chain is built from TRBV6-4 and TRBJ1-2; TRBD1 agrees at 8 bases. The CDR3 runs to 11 residues. Germline lookup yields CDR1 MRHNA and CDR2 SNTAGT. J was trimmed by 7 bases and V by 6 bases; bases with no gene match: 1. Here the CDR3 DNA reads TGTGCCAGCAGAGGACAGGGTGGCTACACCTTC. Encoded protein: CASRGQGGYTF.

This sequence joins TRBV30 and TRBJ1-3; no clear D. The ends were cut back, 0 bases at V and 0 bases at J, with 6 bases in the middle. The length of the CDR3 is 14 residues. The germline CDR1 and CDR2 sequences are GTSNPN and SVGIG (reference sequence). The CDR3 loop reads CAWSVLSSGNTIYF. The CDR3, as DNA: TGTGCCTGGAGTGTATTGAGCTCTGGAAACACCATATATTTT.

CDR3 sequence reads: CASSRALAAYNEQFF. The CDR3 nucleotides are TGTGCCAGCAGCAGAGCACTAGCTGCATACAATGAGCAGTTCTTC. V is TRBV27 and J is TRBJ2-1; a possible D gene is TRBD2 (6 bases). The CDR3 extends over 15 amino acids. With 6 bases removed from V and 4 bases from J, the gap between germline ends came to 16 bases. Germline CDR1 reads MNHEY; CDR2 reads SMNVEV (reference sequence).

The chain links TRBV2 to TRBJ1-4, with a possible D match to TRBD1 (5 bases). The germline V and J ends were trimmed by 1 base and 7 bases, with 13 bases remaining between them. CDR1 SNHLY and CDR2 FYNNEI come from the germline V gene. The CDR3 extends over 15 amino acids. The CDR3 DNA is TGTGCCAGCAGTGAAGGAGGGGCGGGGGGTGAAAAACTGTTTTTT. Residues: CASSEGGAGGEKLFF.

This rearrangement joins TRBV30 to TRBJ1-2, with 9 bases that match TRBD1. CDR3 length: 14 residues. Germline-derived CDR1 and CDR2 are GTSNPN and SVGIG (reference sequence). Unmatched junction bases numbered 9, after V lost 7 bases and J lost 3 bases. CDR3 DNA: TGTGCCTTATTTAACAGGGGGCTCGACTATGGCTACACCTTC. Translating it yields CALFNRGLDYGYTF.

This clone showed up just once. The chain joins TRBV6-6 to TRBJ2-4; 8 bases line up with TRBD1. The CDR3 spans 16 residues. CDR1 and CDR2 (germline): MNHNY, SVGAGI (reference sequence). The V segment lost 6 bases and the J segment 3 bases; nucleotides outside the gene matches: 10. In DNA form, the CDR3 reads TGTGCCAGCAGGCAAACAGGGGGTGGTAGCAAAAACATTCAGTACTTC. Translation: CASRQTGGGSKNIQYF.

The V gene is TRBV2, the J gene TRBJ2-1, with TRBD2 identical over 7 bases. The CDR3 totals 16 residues. V was clipped by 6 bases and J by 0 bases; unmatched bases: 8. Germline V gene sequence: CDR1 SNHLY, CDR2 FYNNEI. This CDR3 reads CASRERENFSYNEQFF. CDR3 DNA sequence: TGTGCCAGCAGAGAGCGGGAAAACTTCTCCTACAATGAGCAGTTCTTC.

This chain connects TRBV27 to TRBJ2-7; a weak D match, TRBD1 (5 bases). Trimming shortened V by 6 bases and J by 3 bases, and 18 bases separated the two germline ends. Per the germline V gene, CDR1 is MNHEY and CDR2 is SMNVEV (reference sequence). The CDR3 length is 15 residues. The CDR3 is CASSRFPGDSYEQYF. The CDR3 DNA reads TGTGCCAGCAGCCGTTTCCCTGGAGACAGCTACGAGCAGTACTTC.

The V call is TRBV5-6, the J call TRBJ2-4; TRBD1 aligns across 8 bases. The CDR3 covers 16 residues. The trim removed 2 bases at V and 2 bases at J, leaving 6 bases unmatched. Germline V gene lookup returns CDR1 SGHDT and CDR2 YYEEEE. The CDR3 sequence: CASSFSGGWSKNIQYF. In DNA form, the CDR3 reads TGTGCCAGCAGCTTTTCAGGGGGCTGGTCCAAAAACATTCAGTACTTC.

This chain links TRBV5-6 with TRBJ2-3, with 7 bases matching TRBD2. The CDR3 runs 13 residues. The V segment lost 6 bases and the J segment 3 bases; nucleotides outside the gene matches: 4. Germline values: CDR1 SGHDT, CDR2 YYEEEE. For the CDR3, the DNA is TGTGCCAGCATCAGGGAGGGAACAGATACGCAGTATTTT. Translating gives CASIREGTDTQYF.

V and J are TRBV7-9 and TRBJ2-2, with unresolved D. This CDR3 comprises 11 residues. V was trimmed by 8 bases and J by 11 bases, leaving 12 bases between them. Germline CDR1 is SEHNR and CDR2 is FQNEAQ (reference sequence). The CDR3 bases are TGTGCCAGCTTAACACAAAGAGAGCTGTTTTTT. Amino acid sequence: CASLTQRELFF.

This chain links TRBV19 with TRBJ1-2; D is unclear. This CDR3 region has 12 residues. With 7 bases removed from V and 8 bases from J, the gap between germline ends came to 14 bases. Germline values: CDR1 LNHDA, CDR2 SQIVND (reference sequence). CDR3 in amino acids: CASNRRGGGYTF. The CDR3 coding sequence is TGTGCCAGTAATCGGCGGGGTGGCGGCTACACCTTC.

The V gene is TRBV7-9, the J gene TRBJ2-1; D not resolved. The length of the CDR3 is 13 residues. The germline CDR1 and CDR2 sequences are SEHNR and FQNEAQ (reference sequence). V shed 0 bases and J shed 7 bases, with 7 bases lying between them. CDR3 region: CASSLAHFNEQFF. For the CDR3, the DNA is TGTGCCAGCAGCTTAGCCCACTTTAATGAGCAGTTCTTC.

CDR3 bases: TGTGCCAGCAGCGATAGACCGGGACAGGCCTATGGCTACACCTTC. As protein: CASSDRPGQAYGYTF. The chain couples TRBV9 to TRBJ1-2; 8 bases map to TRBD1. CDR3 length equals 15 residues. V was clipped by 3 bases and J by 4 bases; unmatched bases: 8. Germline V gives CDR1 SGDLS, CDR2 YYNGEE.

The J gene is TRBJ2-1, the V gene TRBV7-9, with a tentative D call TRBD1 (6 bases). Trimming cost V 5 bases and J 6 bases, with 11 bases left between them. The CDR3 runs 13 residues. CDR1 is SEHNR and CDR2 is FQNEAQ in the germline V gene (reference sequence). CDR3 sequence reads: CASSRTGTNEQFF. For the CDR3, the DNA is TGTGCCAGCAGCCGTACAGGGACCAATGAGCAGTTCTTC.

A single count supports this clone. The chain uses TRBV27 and TRBJ1-3; D unresolved. Germline V gives CDR1 MNHEY, CDR2 SMNVEV (reference sequence). The V gene lost 5 bases and the J gene lost 4 bases, with 12 bases spanning the gap. This CDR3 contains 14 residues. CDR3 nucleotides: TGTGCCAGCAGTCGCTACTCAATGGGAAACACCATATATTTT. As protein: CASSRYSMGNTIYF.